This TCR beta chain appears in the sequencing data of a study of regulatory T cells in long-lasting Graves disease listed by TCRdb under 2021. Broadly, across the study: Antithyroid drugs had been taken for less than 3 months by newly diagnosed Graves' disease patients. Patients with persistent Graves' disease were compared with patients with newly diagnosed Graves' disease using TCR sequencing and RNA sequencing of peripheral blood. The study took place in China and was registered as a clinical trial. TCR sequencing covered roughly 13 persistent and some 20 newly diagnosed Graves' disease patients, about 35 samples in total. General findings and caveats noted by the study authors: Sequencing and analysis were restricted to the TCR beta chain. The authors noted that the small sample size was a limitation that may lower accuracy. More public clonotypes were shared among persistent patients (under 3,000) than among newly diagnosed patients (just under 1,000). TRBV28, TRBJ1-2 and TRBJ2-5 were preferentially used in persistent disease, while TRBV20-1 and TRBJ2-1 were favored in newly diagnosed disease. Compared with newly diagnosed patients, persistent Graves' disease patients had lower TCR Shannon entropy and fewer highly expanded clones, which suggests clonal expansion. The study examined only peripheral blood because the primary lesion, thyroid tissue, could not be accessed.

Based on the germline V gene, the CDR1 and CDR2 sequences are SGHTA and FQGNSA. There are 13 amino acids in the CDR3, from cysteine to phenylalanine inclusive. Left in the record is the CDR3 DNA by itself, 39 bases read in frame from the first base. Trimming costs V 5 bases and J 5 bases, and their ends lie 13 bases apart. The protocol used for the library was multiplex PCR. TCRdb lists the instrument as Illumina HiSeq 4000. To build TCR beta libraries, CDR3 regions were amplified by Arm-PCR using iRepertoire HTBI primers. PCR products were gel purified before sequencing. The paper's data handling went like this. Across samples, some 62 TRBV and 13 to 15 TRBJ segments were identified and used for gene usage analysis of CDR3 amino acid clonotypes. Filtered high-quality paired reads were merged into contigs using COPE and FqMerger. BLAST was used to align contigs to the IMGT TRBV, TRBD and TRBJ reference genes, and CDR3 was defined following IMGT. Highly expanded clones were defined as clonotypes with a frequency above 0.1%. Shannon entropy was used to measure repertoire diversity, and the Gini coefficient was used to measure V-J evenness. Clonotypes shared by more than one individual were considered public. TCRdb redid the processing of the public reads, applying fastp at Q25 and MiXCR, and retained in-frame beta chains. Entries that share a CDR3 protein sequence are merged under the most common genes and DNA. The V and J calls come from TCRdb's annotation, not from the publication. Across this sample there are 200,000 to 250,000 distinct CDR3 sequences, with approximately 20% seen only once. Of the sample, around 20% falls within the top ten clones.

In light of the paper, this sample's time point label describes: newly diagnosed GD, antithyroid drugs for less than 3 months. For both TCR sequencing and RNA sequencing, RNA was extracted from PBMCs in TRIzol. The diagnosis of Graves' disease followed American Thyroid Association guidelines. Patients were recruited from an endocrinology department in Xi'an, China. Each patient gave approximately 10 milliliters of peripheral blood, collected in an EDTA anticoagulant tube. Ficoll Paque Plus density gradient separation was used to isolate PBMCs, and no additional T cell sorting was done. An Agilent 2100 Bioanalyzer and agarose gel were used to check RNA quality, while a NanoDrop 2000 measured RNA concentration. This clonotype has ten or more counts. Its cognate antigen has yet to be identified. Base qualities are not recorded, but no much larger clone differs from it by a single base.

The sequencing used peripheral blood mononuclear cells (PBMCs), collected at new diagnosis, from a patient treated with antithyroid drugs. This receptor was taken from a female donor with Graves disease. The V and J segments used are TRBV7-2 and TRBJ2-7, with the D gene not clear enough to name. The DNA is TGTGCCAGCAGCCCAGGAACAATCAACGAGCAGTACTTC. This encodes CASSPGTINEQYF.